This TCR beta chain originates from a study of T cell changes during pregnancy in multiple sclerosis. TCRdb's copy holds only in-frame clones and misses some; the assay was immunoSEQ multiplex PCR. The repertoire consists of tens of thousands of clones, with 92% occurring once and the leading ten covering approximately 2%. CDR1 is WNHNN and CDR2 is SYGVQD in the germline V gene (reference sequence). The CDR3 is 15 residues long. The V end lost 4 bases, the J end lost 0 bases, and 10 bases lay between the germline ends. The sequence was collected from a female donor with multiple sclerosis, enrolled in a pregnancy study. The chain combines TRBV10-1 with TRBJ1-3; TRBD1 might be the D (5 bases). The sample here was peripheral blood, taken after pregnancy. Here the CDR3 DNA reads TGCGCCAGCAGTGGGGGACTGATCTCTGGAAACACCATATATTTT. It specifies CASSGGLISGNTIYF.